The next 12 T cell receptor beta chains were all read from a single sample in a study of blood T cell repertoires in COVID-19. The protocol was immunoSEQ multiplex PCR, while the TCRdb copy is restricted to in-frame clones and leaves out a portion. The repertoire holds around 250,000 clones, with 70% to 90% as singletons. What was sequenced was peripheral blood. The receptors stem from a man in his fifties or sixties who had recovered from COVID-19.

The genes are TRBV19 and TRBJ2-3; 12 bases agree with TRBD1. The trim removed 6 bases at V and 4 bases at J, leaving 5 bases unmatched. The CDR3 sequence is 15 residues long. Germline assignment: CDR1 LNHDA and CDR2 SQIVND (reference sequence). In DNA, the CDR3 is TGTGCCAGTAGAAAGGGACAGGGGGCGGCAGATACGCAGTATTTT. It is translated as CASRKGQGAADTQYF.

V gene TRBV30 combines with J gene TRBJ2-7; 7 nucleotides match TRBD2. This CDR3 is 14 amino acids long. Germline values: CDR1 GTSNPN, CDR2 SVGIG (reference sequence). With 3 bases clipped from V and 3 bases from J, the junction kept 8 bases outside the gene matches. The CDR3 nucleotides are TGTGCCTGGAGCGAAAGACTAGCTATCTACGAGCAGTACTTC. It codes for CAWSERLAIYEQYF.

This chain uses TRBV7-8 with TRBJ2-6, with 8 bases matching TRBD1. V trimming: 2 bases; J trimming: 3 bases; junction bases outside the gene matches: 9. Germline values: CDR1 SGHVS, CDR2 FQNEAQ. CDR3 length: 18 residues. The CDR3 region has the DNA TGTGCCAGCAGCTTACCGCACAACAGGGGGAATGGGGCCAACGTCCTGACTTTC. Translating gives CASSLPHNRGNGANVLTF. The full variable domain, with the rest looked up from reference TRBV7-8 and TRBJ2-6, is GAGVSQSPRYKVAKRGQDVALRCDPISGHVSLFWYQQALGQGPEFLTYFQNEAQLDKSGLPSDRFFAERPEGSVSTLKIQRTQQEDSAVYLCASSLPHNRGNGANVLTFGAGSRLTVL.

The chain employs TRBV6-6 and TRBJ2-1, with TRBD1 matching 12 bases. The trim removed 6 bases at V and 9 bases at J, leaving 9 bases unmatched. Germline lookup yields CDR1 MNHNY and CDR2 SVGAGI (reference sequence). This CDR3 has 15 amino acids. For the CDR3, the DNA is TGTGCCAGCAGGGGACCGGGACAGGGGGCGGGTGAGCAGTTCTTC. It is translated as CASRGPGQGAGEQFF.

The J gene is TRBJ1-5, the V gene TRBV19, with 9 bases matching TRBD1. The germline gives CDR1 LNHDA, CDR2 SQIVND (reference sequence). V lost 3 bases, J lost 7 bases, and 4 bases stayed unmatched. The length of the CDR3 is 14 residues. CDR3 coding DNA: TGTGCCAGTAGTATCACAGGGGGCAGGCAGCCCCAGCATTTT. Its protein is CASSITGGRQPQHF.

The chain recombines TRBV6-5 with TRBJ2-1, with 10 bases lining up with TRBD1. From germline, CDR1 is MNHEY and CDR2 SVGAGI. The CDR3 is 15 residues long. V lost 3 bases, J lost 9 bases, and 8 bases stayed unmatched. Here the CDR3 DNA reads TGTGCCAGCAGTTATAATGGACAGGGGGTCTTTGAGCAGTTCTTC. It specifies CASSYNGQGVFEQFF.

In nucleotides, the CDR3 is TGTGCCAGCAGCTTGGTAAGGGGGATGAACACTGAAGCTTTCTTT. This gives the protein CASSLVRGMNTEAFF. The chain carries TRBV5-8 and TRBJ1-1; maybe TRBD1 (6 bases). V lost 0 bases and J 0 bases, leaving 9 bases between the germline ends. The germline gives CDR1 SGHTS, CDR2 YDEGEE. The CDR3 runs to 15 residues. Full variable domain (missing parts from reference TRBV5-8 and TRBJ1-1): EAGVTQSPTHLIKTRGQQATLRCSPISGHTSVYWYQQALGLGLQFLLWYDEGEERNRGNFPPRFSGRQFPNYSSELNVNALELEDSALYLCASSLVRGMNTEAFFGQGTRLTVV.

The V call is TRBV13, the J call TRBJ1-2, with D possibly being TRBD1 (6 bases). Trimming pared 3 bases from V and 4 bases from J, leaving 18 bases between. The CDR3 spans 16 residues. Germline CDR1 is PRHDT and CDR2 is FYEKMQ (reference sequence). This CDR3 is CASSLKTGMSGYGYTF. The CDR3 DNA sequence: TGTGCCAGCAGCTTGAAAACAGGGATGTCAGGCTATGGCTACACCTTC.

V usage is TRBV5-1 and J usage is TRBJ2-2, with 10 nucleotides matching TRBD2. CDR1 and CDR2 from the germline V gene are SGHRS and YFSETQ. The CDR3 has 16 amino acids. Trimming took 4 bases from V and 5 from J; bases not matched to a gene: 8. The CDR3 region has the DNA TGCGCCAGCAGCGGTGGGGGACTAGCGTCGACCGGGGAGCTGTTTTTT. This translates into CASSGGGLASTGELFF.

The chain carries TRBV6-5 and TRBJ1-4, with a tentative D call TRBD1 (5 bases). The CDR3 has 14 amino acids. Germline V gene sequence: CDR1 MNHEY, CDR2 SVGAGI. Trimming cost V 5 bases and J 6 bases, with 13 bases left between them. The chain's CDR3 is CASSPGLGDEKLFF. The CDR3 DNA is TGTGCCAGCAGTCCGGGACTGGGGGATGAAAAACTGTTTTTT.

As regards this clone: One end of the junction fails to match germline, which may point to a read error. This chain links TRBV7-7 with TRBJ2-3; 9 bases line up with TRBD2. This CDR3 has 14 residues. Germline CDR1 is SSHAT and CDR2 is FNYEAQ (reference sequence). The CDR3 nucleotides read TGTGCTAGCAGCTTAGGACTAGCGTCAGATACGCAGTATTTT. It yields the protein CASSLGLASDTQYF.

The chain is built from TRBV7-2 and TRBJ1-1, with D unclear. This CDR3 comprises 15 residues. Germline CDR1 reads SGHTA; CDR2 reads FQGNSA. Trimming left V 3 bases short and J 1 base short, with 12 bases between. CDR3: CASSFSRRANTEAFF. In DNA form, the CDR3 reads TGTGCCAGCAGCTTTAGTCGGCGGGCGAACACTGAAGCTTTCTTT. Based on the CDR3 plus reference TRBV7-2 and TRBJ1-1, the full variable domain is GAGVSQSPSNKVTEKGKDVELRCDPISGHTALYWYRQSLGQGLEFLIYFQGNSAPDKSGLPSDRFSAERTGGSVSTLTIQRTQQEDSAVYLCASSFSRRANTEAFFGQGTRLTVV.